A selection of T cell receptor beta chains follows, all from one sample in a study of OX40 agonist ivuxolimab in advanced cancers. The data were produced by immunoSEQ multiplex PCR, yet TCRdb's version contains in-frame clones alone and is incomplete. The repertoire holds around 74,000 clones, approximately 90% seen once, with roughly 9.6% in the top ten. The sample was CD4+ or CD8+ T cells sorted from blood, taken in a trial of the OX40 agonist ivuxolimab. These receptors came from an adult with an advanced solid tumor such as melanoma, head and neck, liver or kidney cancer. Each CDR3 is given with its conserved first and last residue. D genes are given only for firm matches. Expanded clones get a size class; other rows say once, few or many, or leave the size out.

TRBV29-1	TRBJ1-1	.	.	CSVGQISFEAFF	TGCAGCGTTGGGCAGATTTCCTTTGAAGCTTTCTTT
TRBV13	TRBJ2-7	.	.	CASSPGLFAEQYF	TGTGCCAGCAGCCCCGGTTTGTTCGCGGAGCAGTACTTC
TRBV4-2	TRBJ2-1	TRBD2	.	CASSQAASGRDEQFF	TGTGCCAGCAGCCAAGCGGCATCAGGGAGGGATGAGCAGTTCTTC
TRBV11-2	TRBJ2-7	TRBD1	.	CASSLNRGLSYEQYF	TGTGCCAGCAGCTTAAACAGGGGCCTTTCCTACGAGCAGTACTTC
TRBV7-9	TRBJ1-4	.	.	CASSLSGLTNEKLFF	TGTGCCAGCAGCTTATCAGGGTTGACTAATGAAAAACTGTTTTTT
TRBV4-1	TRBJ1-5	.	.	CASSQVGSHQPQHF	TGCGCCAGCAGCCAAGTGGGTTCTCATCAGCCCCAGCATTTT
TRBV6-1	TRBJ2-3	TRBD1	.	CASSVGQDTDTQYF	TGTGCCAGCAGCGTGGGACAGGACACAGATACGCAGTATTTT
TRBV30	TRBJ1-2	TRBD1	.	CAWTGGFLDGYTF	TGTGCTTGGACAGGGGGCTTTTTGGATGGCTACACCTTC
TRBV27	TRBJ1-5	.	once	CASSRSMGNQPQHF	TGTGCCAGCAGCCGCTCGATGGGGAATCAGCCCCAGCATTTT
TRBV11-3	TRBJ1-6	.	.	CASSFGGSPLHF	TGTGCCAGCAGCTTCGGAGGATCACCCCTCCACTTT
TRBV13	TRBJ2-5	.	.	CASSVEDLARETQYF	TGTGCCAGCAGCGTAGAAGACCTAGCGAGGGAGACCCAGTACTTC
TRBV7-9	TRBJ1-4	.	few	CASSFRQGEDEKLFF	TGTGCCAGCAGCTTCCGGCAGGGAGAGGATGAAAAACTGTTTTTT
TRBV7-6	TRBJ2-3	.	.	CASSDIAWGSTDTQYF	TGTGCCAGCAGCGATATTGCATGGGGTAGCACAGATACGCAGTATTTT
TRBV21-1	TRBJ2-3	.	.	CASSKGGLYLSTDTQYF	TGTGCCAGCAGCAAAGGAGGACTATATCTCAGCACAGATACGCAGTATTTT
TRBV19	TRBJ1-5	.	.	CASSIVDSGNQPQHF	TGTGCCAGTAGTATAGTTGACTCTGGCAATCAGCCCCAGCATTTT
TRBV29-1	TRBJ1-2	.	.	CSVEDETQANYGYTF	TGCAGCGTTGAAGATGAGACTCAGGCTAACTATGGCTACACCTTC
TRBV30	TRBJ1-5	TRBD1	.	CAWSAGQGGNQPQHF	TGTGCCTGGAGTGCGGGACAGGGGGGCAATCAGCCCCAGCATTTT
TRBV2	TRBJ1-5	.	.	CASSDGTQVGDDSNQPQHF	TGTGCCAGCAGTGATGGGACCCAAGTAGGGGATGATAGCAATCAGCCCCAGCATTTT
TRBV27	TRBJ2-5	TRBD1	.	CASSLFPTTGGRETQYF	TGTGCCAGCAGTTTATTCCCCACAACAGGGGGCAGGGAGACCCAGTACTTC
TRBV4-2	TRBJ1-4	.	.	CASSLYFATNEKLFF	TGTGCCAGCAGCCTATACTTTGCAACTAATGAAAAACTGTTTTTT
TRBV5-6	TRBJ2-1	.	once	CASSLAARQDGNEQFF	TGTGCCAGCAGCTTGGCGGCTCGACAGGACGGTAATGAGCAGTTCTTC
TRBV29-1	TRBJ1-2	.	.	CSVEEQGYGYTF	TGCAGCGTTGAAGAACAGGGATATGGCTACACCTTC
TRBV5-5	TRBJ2-7	.	.	CASRGVDLGSYEQYF	TGTGCCAGCAGGGGAGTAGATTTAGGCTCCTACGAGCAGTACTTC
TRBV25-1	TRBJ2-1	.	.	CASRHSREQFF	TGTGCCAGCAGACACTCCAGGGAGCAGTTCTTC